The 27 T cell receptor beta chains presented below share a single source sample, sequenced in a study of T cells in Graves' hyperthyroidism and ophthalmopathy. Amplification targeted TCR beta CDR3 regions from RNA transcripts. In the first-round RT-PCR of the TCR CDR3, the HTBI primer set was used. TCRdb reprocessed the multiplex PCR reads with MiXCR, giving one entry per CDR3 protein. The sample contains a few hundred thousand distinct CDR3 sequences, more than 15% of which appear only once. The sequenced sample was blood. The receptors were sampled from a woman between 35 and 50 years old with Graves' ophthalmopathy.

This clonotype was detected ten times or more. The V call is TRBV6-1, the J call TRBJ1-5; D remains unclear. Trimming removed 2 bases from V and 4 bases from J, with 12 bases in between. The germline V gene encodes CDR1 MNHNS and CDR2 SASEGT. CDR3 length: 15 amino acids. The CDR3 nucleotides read TGTGCCAGCAGTGAATATGGGTTAGGGAATCAGCCCCAGCATTTT. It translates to CASSEYGLGNQPQHF.

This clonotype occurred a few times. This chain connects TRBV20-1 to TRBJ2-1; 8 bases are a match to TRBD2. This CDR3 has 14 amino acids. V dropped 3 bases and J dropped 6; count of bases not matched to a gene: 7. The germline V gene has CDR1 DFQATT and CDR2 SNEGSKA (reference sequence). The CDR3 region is CSASWAGGINEQFF. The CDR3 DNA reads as TGCAGTGCTAGTTGGGCGGGAGGAATCAATGAGCAGTTCTTC.

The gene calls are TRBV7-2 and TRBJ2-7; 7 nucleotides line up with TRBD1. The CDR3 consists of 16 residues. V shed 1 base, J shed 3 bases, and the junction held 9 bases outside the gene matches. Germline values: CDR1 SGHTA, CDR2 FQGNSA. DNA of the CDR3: TGTGCCAGCAGCTTAGACCCTCCTAGGGGGCTCTACGAGCAGTACTTC. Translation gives CASSLDPPRGLYEQYF. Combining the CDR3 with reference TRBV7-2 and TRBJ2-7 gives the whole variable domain GAGVSQSPSNKVTEKGKDVELRCDPISGHTALYWYRQSLGQGLEFLIYFQGNSAPDKSGLPSDRFSAERTGGSVSTLTIQRTQQEDSAVYLCASSLDPPRGLYEQYFGPGTRLTVT.

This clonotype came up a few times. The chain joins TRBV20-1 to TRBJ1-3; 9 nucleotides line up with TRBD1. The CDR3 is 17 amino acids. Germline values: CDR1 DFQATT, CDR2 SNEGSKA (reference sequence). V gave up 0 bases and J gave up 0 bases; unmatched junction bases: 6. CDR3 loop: CSARDAQGASSGNTIYF. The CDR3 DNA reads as TGCAGTGCTAGAGACGCACAGGGGGCCTCCTCTGGAAACACCATATATTTT.

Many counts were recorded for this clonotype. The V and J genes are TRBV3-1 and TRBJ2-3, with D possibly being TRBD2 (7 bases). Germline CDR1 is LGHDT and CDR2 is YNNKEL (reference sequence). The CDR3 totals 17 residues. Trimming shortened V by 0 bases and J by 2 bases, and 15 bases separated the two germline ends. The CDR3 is CASSQEMAGALTDTQYF. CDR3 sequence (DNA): TGTGCCAGCAGCCAAGAGATGGCGGGGGCCCTCACAGATACGCAGTATTTT.

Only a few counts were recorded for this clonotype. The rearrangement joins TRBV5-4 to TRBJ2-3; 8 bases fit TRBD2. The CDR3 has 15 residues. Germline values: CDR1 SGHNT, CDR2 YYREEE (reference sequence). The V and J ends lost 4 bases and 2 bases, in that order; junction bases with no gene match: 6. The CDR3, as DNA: TGTGCCAGCAGCGGAAGAGCGGGAGCCACAGATACGCAGTATTTT. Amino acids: CASSGRAGATDTQYF.

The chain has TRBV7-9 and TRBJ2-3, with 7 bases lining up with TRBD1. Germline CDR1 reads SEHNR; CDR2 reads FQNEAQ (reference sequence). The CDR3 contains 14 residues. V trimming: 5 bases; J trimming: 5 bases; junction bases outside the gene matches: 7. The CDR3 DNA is TGTGCCAGCAGCCGGCGACAGGGTTTAGATACGCAGTATTTT. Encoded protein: CASSRRQGLDTQYF.

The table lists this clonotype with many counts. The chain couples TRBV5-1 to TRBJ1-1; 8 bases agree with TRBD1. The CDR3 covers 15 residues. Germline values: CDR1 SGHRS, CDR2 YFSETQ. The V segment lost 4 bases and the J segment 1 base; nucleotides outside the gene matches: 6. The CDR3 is CASSQRTGSNTEAFF. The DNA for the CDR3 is TGCGCCAGCAGCCAAAGGACAGGGTCGAACACTGAAGCTTTCTTT.

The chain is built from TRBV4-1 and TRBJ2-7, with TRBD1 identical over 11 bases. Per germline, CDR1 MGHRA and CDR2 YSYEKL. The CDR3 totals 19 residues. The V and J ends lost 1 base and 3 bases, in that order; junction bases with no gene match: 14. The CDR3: CASSQVWDATGTGGYEQYF. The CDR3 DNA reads TGCGCCAGCAGCCAAGTCTGGGATGCTACCGGGACAGGGGGCTACGAGCAGTACTTC.

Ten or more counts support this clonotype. The CDR3 protein is CASQTSGPSPVPAYRTDTQYF. In DNA form, the CDR3 reads TGTGCCAGCCAGACATCCGGGCCTTCGCCGGTCCCGGCCTATCGCACAGATACGCAGTATTTT. J is TRBJ2-3 and V is TRBV7-2; the D is unclear. Germline V gene lookup returns CDR1 SGHTA and CDR2 FQGNSA. The CDR3 runs 21 residues. V was pared by 8 bases and J by 1 base, with 34 bases between.

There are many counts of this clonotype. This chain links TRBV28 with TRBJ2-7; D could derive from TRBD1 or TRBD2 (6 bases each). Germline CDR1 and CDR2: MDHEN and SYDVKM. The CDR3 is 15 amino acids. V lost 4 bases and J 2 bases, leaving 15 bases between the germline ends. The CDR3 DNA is TGTGCCAGCAGTTCTCTGGGGGCTAGCGCCTACGAGCAGTACTTC. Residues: CASSSLGASAYEQYF.

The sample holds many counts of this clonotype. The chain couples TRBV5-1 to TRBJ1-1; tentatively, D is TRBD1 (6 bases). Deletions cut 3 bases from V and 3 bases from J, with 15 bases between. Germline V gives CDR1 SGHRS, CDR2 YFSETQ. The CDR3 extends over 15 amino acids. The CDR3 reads CASSSGQLSYTEAFF. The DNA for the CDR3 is TGCGCCAGCAGCTCCGGACAGTTGAGTTACACTGAAGCTTTCTTT.

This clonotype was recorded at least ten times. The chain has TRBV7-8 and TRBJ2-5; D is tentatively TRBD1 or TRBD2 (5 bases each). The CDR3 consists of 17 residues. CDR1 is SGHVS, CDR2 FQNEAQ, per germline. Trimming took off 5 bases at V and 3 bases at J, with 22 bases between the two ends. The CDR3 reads CASSPDPWGRVKETQYF. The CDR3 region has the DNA TGTGCCAGCAGCCCAGACCCCTGGGGACGCGTGAAAGAGACCCAGTACTTC.

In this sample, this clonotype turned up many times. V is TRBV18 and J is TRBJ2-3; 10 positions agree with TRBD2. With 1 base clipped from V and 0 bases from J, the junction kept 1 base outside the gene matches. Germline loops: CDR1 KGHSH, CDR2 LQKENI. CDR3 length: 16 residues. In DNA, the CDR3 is TGTGCCAGCTCACCACTTAGCGGGGGGAGCACAGATACGCAGTATTTT. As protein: CASSPLSGGSTDTQYF.

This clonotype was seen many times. This CDR3 is CASSRQGAGELFF. CDR3 DNA: TGTGCCAGCAGCCGACAGGGGGCCGGGGAGCTGTTTTTT. The chain links TRBV3-1 to TRBJ2-2; 9 bases map to TRBD1. Per germline, CDR1 LGHDT and CDR2 YNNKEL (reference sequence). The ends lost 4 bases at V and 6 bases at J; junction bases unmatched: 0. The CDR3 totals 13 residues.

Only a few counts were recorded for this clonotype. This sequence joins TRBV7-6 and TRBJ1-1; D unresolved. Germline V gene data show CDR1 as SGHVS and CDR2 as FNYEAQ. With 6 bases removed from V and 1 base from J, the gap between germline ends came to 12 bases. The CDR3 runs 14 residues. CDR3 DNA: TGTGCCAGCAGATTGACAAACAAGAACACTGAAGCTTTCTTT. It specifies CASRLTNKNTEAFF. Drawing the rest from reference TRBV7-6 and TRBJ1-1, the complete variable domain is GAGVSQSPRYKVTKRGQDVALRCDPISGHVSLYWYRQALGQGPEFLTYFNYEAQQDKSGLPNDRFSAERPEGSISTLTIQRTEQRDSAMYRCASRLTNKNTEAFFGQGTRLTVV.

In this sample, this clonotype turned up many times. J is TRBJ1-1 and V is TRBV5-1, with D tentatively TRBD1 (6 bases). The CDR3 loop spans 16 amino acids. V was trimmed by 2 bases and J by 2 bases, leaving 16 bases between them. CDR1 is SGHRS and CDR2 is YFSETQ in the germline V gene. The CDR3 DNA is TGCGCCAGCAGCTTCGATACAGGGAGAGGAAACACTGAAGCTTTCTTT. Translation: CASSFDTGRGNTEAFF.

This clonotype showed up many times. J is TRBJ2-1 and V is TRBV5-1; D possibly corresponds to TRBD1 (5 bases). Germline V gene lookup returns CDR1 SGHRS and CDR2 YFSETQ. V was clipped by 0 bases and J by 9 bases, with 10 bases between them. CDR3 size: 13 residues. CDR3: CASSLARVGEQFF. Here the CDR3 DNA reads TGCGCCAGCAGCTTGGCCAGGGTCGGTGAGCAGTTCTTC.

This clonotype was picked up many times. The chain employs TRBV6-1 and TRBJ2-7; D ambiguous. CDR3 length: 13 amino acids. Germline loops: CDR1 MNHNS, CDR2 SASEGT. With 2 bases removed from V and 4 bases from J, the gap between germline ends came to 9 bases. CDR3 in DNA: TGTGCCAGCAGTGAAAGGCAGCCATACGAGCAGTACTTC. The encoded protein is CASSERQPYEQYF.

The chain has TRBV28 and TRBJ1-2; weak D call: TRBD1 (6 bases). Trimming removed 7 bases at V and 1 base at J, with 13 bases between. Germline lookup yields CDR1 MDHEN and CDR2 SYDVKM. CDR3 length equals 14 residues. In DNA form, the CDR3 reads TGTGCCAGCAATCTACAGGGCCTTAACTATGGCTACACCTTC. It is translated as CASNLQGLNYGYTF.

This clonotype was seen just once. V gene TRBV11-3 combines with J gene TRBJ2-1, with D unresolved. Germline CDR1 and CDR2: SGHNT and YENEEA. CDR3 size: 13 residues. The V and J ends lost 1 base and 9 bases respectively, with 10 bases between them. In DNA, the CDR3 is TGTGCCAGCAGCTTAGTTGATCGCGGTGAGCAGTTCTTC. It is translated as CASSLVDRGEQFF. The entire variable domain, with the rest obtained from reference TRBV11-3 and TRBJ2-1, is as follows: EAGVVQSPRYKIIEKKQPVAFWCNPISGHNTLYWYLQNLGQGPELLIRYENEEAVDDSQLPKDRFSAERLKGVDSTLKIQPAELGDSAVYLCASSLVDRGEQFFGPGTRLTVL.

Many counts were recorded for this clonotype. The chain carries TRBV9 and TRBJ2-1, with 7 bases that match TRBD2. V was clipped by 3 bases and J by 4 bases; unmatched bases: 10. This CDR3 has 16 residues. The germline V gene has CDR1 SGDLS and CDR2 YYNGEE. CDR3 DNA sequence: TGTGCCAGCAGCGCCACCGGCGGGGGACCGTACAATGAGCAGTTCTTC. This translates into CASSATGGGPYNEQFF.

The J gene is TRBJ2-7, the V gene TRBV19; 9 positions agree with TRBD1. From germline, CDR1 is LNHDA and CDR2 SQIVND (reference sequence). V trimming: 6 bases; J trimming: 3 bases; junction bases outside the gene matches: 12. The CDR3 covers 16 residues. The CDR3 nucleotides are TGTGCCAGTAGCAACCCCCCCCGGGACAGGGTCTACGAGCAGTACTTC. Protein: CASSNPPRDRVYEQYF.

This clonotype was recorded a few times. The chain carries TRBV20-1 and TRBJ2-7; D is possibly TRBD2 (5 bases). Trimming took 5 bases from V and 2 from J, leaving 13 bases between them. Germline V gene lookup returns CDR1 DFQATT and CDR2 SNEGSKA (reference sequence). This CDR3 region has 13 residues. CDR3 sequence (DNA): TGCAGTGCTGAGGGCCGGACGGCCTACGAGCAGTACTTC. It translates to CSAEGRTAYEQYF.

The CDR3 reads CASSEGQGANEQFF. CDR3 nucleotide sequence: TGTGCCAGCAGTGAGGGACAGGGGGCGAATGAGCAGTTCTTC. The chain carries TRBV6-1 and TRBJ2-1; 12 positions match TRBD1. The length of the CDR3 is 14 residues. Germline CDR1 MNHNS, CDR2 SASEGT. V lost 3 bases, J lost 7 bases, and 1 base stayed unmatched.

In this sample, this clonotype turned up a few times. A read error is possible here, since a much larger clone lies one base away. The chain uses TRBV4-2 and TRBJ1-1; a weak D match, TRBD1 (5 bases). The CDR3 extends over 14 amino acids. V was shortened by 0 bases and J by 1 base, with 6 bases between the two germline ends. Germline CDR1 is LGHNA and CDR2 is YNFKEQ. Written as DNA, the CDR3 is TGTGCCAGCAGCCAAGATGGGGCGAACACTGAAGCTTTCTTT. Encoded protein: CASSQDGANTEAFF.

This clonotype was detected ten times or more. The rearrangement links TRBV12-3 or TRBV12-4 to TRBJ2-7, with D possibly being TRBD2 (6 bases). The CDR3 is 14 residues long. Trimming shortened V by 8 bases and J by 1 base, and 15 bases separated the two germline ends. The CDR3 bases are TGTGCCAGCGTCCAGCGGGCAGGGTCCTACGAGCAGTACTTC. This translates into CASVQRAGSYEQYF.